The following is a T cell receptor beta chain sequence with its context. Its antigen is as yet unknown. These data are taken from a study of cytomegalovirus exposure and HLA in healthy donors. Study-wide points: Later, TCR association rates were found to vary by HLA locus, highest for DRB1 and lowest for HLA-C.

With 60 Vbeta and 13 Jbeta primers, the PCR was carried out. Clones were read by immunoSEQ multiplex PCR, and TCRdb kept only the in-frame ones, dropping some. The data hold under 200,000 clones, with approximately 78% observed a single time. The V gene end was trimmed by 8 bases and the J gene end by 7 bases; junction bases not matched to a gene: 10. CDR1 is SNHLY, CDR2 FYNNEI, per germline. The CDR3 covers 14 residues. The V call is TRBV2, the J call TRBJ2-7, with TRBD2 matching over 11 bases. The specimen sequenced was PBMCs. This receptor was taken from a woman in her forties in good health and CMV-seronegative. The CDR3 nucleotides read TGTGCCAGCGCATGGGGACTAGCGGTTCTAGAGCAGTACTTC. Translating gives CASAWGLAVLEQYF.